Included here is one T cell receptor (beta chain) sequence, with context. This entry comes from a study of cytomegalovirus exposure and HLA in healthy donors. Amplification used 60 Vbeta primers and 13 Jbeta primers. Libraries were prepared by immunoSEQ multiplex PCR; TCRdb keeps only in-frame clonotypes and omits some of them. The sample yields 99,000 or so clones, more than 65% seen once. V gave up 7 bases and J gave up 11 bases, with 15 bases separating them. Germline assignment: CDR1 SGHKS and CDR2 YYEKEE (reference sequence). This CDR3 region has 11 residues. The clonotype was recovered from a man younger than 45 in good health and CMV-seronegative. The sequenced material came from PBMCs. This chain connects TRBV5-5 to TRBJ1-1; perhaps TRBD1 as D (5 bases). The CDR3 nucleotides read TGTGCCAGCCTGGGGGGGGTGAAGGCTTTCTTT. Amino acids: CASLGGVKAFF.